The 31 T cell receptor beta chains below were found in one sample sequenced in a study of post-analysis software for immune sequencing data. The study, taken as a whole, reports: Patients showed TRBV5-6, TRBV5-1 and TRBV20-1 among several TRBV segments more frequent than in controls.

These TCRs are of unknown antigen specificity. Incorporated into the TCR beta cDNA libraries were unique molecular identifiers, which served to reduce PCR and sequencing biases. TCRdb reanalysed the PCR reads using MiXCR and keeps one entry per CDR3 protein. The sample lists about 260,000 distinct CDR3 sequences; 36% were seen once. The sequenced material came from blood. The receptors originated from a girl under 18 with multiple sclerosis.

This clonotype was found many times. The chain has TRBV3-1 and TRBJ2-1; D unclear. CDR1 and CDR2 from the germline V gene are LGHDT and YNNKEL (reference sequence). The CDR3 consists of 17 residues. V was shortened by 4 bases and J by 0 bases, with 16 bases between the two germline ends. The CDR3 DNA reads as TGTGCCAGCAGCCCCCTAATAGGGTCCTCCTCCTACAATGAGCAGTTCTTC. The encoded protein is CASSPLIGSSSYNEQFF.

In its sample, this clonotype was seen a few times. This clone may be a read error of a much larger clone one base away. This rearrangement joins TRBV5-1 to TRBJ2-1; D unresolved. V lost 0 bases, J lost 5 bases, and 15 bases lay in between. CDR1 is SGHRS and CDR2 is YFSETQ in the germline V gene. The CDR3 is made up of 16 amino acids. CDR3 in amino acids: CASSLAVGRANNEQFF. CDR3 in DNA: TGCGCCAGCAGCTTGGCCGTTGGACGGGCGAACAATGAGCAGTTCTTC. The full variable domain, its missing parts supplied by reference TRBV5-1 and TRBJ2-1, is KAGVTQTPRYLIKTRGQQVTLSCSPISGHRSVSWYQQTPGQGLQFLFEYFSETQRNKGNFPGRFSGRQFSNSRSEMNVSTLELGDSALYLCASSLAVGRANNEQFFGPGTRLTVL.

This clonotype was detected ten times or more. The V and J genes are TRBV11-3 and TRBJ2-1; weak D call: TRBD2 (6 bases). Per the germline V gene, CDR1 is SGHNT and CDR2 is YENEEA. V was shortened by 4 bases and J by 8 bases, with 12 bases between the two germline ends. The CDR3 is 13 residues long. CDR3 in amino acids: CASSSAVADEQFF. In DNA, the CDR3 is TGTGCCAGCAGCTCGGCGGTAGCGGATGAGCAGTTCTTC.

The V gene is TRBV20-1, the J gene TRBJ2-1, with a tentative D call TRBD2 (5 bases). CDR3 size: 15 residues. The germline CDR1 and CDR2 sequences are DFQATT and SNEGSKA (reference sequence). The germline V and J ends were trimmed by 1 base and 1 base, with 11 bases remaining between them. CDR3 region: CSARGGADSYNEQFF. Here the CDR3 DNA reads TGCAGTGCTAGAGGGGGAGCGGATTCCTACAATGAGCAGTTCTTC.

CDR3 sequence reads: CASSQFQAGTRGEQFF. The CDR3 DNA sequence: TGCGCCAGCAGCCAATTTCAGGCCGGAACGCGTGGTGAGCAGTTCTTC. V usage is TRBV4-1 and J usage is TRBJ2-1; D call uncertain. The germline V gene encodes CDR1 MGHRA and CDR2 YSYEKL. This CDR3 is 16 amino acids long. V gave up 2 bases and J gave up 9 bases, with 20 bases separating them.

V usage is TRBV7-2 and J usage is TRBJ2-4, with 10 bases aligning to TRBD1. The J call may be incorrect, as the DNA end agrees better with TRBJ2-7. This CDR3 contains 15 residues. The germline V gene has CDR1 SGHTA and CDR2 FQGNSA. The CDR3 nucleotides are TGTGCCAGCAGCTTAACCGGGACAGGGGTGTACGAGCAGTACTTC. Translated: CASSLTGTGVYEQYF.

The chain carries TRBV3-1 and TRBJ1-1; D gene ambiguous. CDR1 is LGHDT, CDR2 YNNKEL, per germline (reference sequence). Trimming removed 6 bases from V and 5 bases from J, with 10 bases in between. This CDR3 is built from 12 residues. For the CDR3, the DNA is TGTGCCAGCAGATACGGGCAGACTGAAGCTTTCTTT. This translates into CASRYGQTEAFF.

This clonotype was observed many times. The V gene is TRBV5-1, the J gene TRBJ2-5; D uncertain. Trimming shortened V by 3 bases and J by 1 base, and 13 bases separated the two germline ends. Looked up from germline, CDR1 is SGHRS and CDR2 is YFSETQ. This CDR3 comprises 15 residues. The CDR3, as DNA: TGCGCCAGCAGCTCCAGTCGGCCAGGCCAAGAGACCCAGTACTTC. This gives the protein CASSSSRPGQETQYF. Full variable domain (rest looked up from reference TRBV5-1 and TRBJ2-5): KAGVTQTPRYLIKTRGQQVTLSCSPISGHRSVSWYQQTPGQGLQFLFEYFSETQRNKGNFPGRFSGRQFSNSRSEMNVSTLELGDSALYLCASSSSRPGQETQYFGPGTRLLVL.

The rearrangement joins TRBV12-3 or TRBV12-4 to TRBJ2-6, with D possibly matching TRBD1 (6 bases). The V gene lost 11 bases and the J gene lost 0 bases, with 11 bases spanning the gap. This CDR3 has 14 amino acids. The CDR3 nucleotides read TGTGCCGGGGGCCGGCCCTCTGGGGCCAACGTCCTGACTTTC. Its translation is CAGGRPSGANVLTF.

With regard to this clonotype: A much larger clone differs by one base, so this may be a read error. The chain uses TRBV20-1 and TRBJ2-1; D not certain. The tail of the sequence fits TRBJ2-7 better, so the J call may be wrong. The germline gives CDR1 DFQATT, CDR2 SNEGSKA (reference sequence). The CDR3 consists of 14 residues. DNA of the CDR3: TGCAGTGCTAGGGGTACTTTTTCCTACAATGAGCAGTACTTC. Protein product: CSARGTFSYNEQYF.

The V and J genes are TRBV5-1 and TRBJ2-5, with D possibly being TRBD2 (5 bases). The germline CDR1 and CDR2 sequences are SGHRS and YFSETQ. Trimming shortened V by 2 bases and J by 2 bases, and 7 bases separated the two germline ends. The CDR3 sequence is 13 residues long. The DNA for the CDR3 is TGCGCCAGCAGCTTTAGCGCTCAAGAGACCCAGTACTTC. It specifies CASSFSAQETQYF.

In this sample, this clonotype turned up many times. V and J are TRBV7-2 and TRBJ2-3; no clear D gene. The CDR3 contains 14 residues. Trimming cost V 0 bases and J 4 bases, with 8 bases left between them. Germline loops: CDR1 SGHTA, CDR2 FQGNSA. CDR3 region: CASSLALGSDTQYF. Here the CDR3 DNA reads TGTGCCAGCAGCTTAGCGTTGGGATCAGATACGCAGTATTTT.

The chain links TRBV12-3 or TRBV12-4 to TRBJ2-3; a weak D match, TRBD2 (5 bases). Between the trimmed V and J ends, which lost 5 bases and 4 bases, there was a span of 19 bases. This CDR3 is built from 16 residues. The CDR3 here is CASSPGRGMSADTQYF. The CDR3 nucleotides read TGTGCCAGCAGTCCTGGACGGGGAATGAGCGCAGATACGCAGTATTTT.

The chain carries TRBV7-2 and TRBJ2-5, with D perhaps TRBD2 (5 bases). The CDR3 is 12 residues long. V lost 7 bases and J 5 bases, leaving 11 bases between the germline ends. CDR1 is SGHTA, CDR2 FQGNSA, per germline. DNA for the CDR3: TGTGCCAGCAACCTCCGAGGGGAGACCCAGTACTTC. Protein product: CASNLRGETQYF.

This clonotype has a count of ten or more. This chain joins TRBV5-1 and TRBJ2-3; 10 positions agree with TRBD2. The length of the CDR3 is 16 residues. Germline V CDR1 and CDR2: SGHRS, YFSETQ. V was clipped by 0 bases and J by 2 bases; unmatched bases: 3. For the CDR3, the DNA is TGCGCCAGCAGCTTGGGCGGGACTAGCGCCACAGATACGCAGTATTTT. This gives the protein CASSLGGTSATDTQYF.

Ten or more counts support this clonotype. The chain recombines TRBV20-1 with TRBJ2-1, with TRBD2 matching over 13 bases. V shed 1 base, J shed 8 bases, and the junction held 5 bases outside the gene matches. Per the germline V gene, CDR1 is DFQATT and CDR2 is SNEGSKA (reference sequence). This CDR3 contains 15 residues. The CDR3 nucleotides are TGCAGTGCTAGAGGCTTGACTAGCGGGAGGTATGAGCAGTTCTTC. This translates into CSARGLTSGRYEQFF.

Ten or more counts support this clonotype. One end of the junction does not line up with germline, which may come from a read error. The chain joins TRBV12-3 or TRBV12-4 to TRBJ2-3; TRBD1 aligns across 7 bases. The CDR3 totals 15 residues. CDR3 region: CASSLEGQSTDTQYF. The CDR3 DNA reads TGTGCCAGCAGCTTAGAGGGACAGAGCACAGATACGCAGTATTTT.

The chain joins TRBV7-9 to TRBJ2-5; no reliable D call. This CDR3 contains 13 residues. The V end was cut by 4 bases, the J end by 2 bases, with 8 bases between. Germline V CDR1 and CDR2: SEHNR, FQNEAQ (reference sequence). The CDR3 coding sequence is TGTGCCAGCAGCTCATCTTGGCAAGAGACCCAGTACTTC. Protein sequence: CASSSSWQETQYF.

As concerns this clonotype: At one boundary the junction diverges from the germline segment, which might be a read error. V and J are TRBV5-1 and TRBJ1-2, with TRBD1 identical over 8 bases. This CDR3 spans 14 amino acids. Germline lookup yields CDR1 SGHRS and CDR2 YFSETQ. DNA of the CDR3: TGCGCCAGCAGTTTGGACAGGGAATCGTCTGGCTACACCTTC. Protein product: CASSLDRESSGYTF.

V usage is TRBV3-1 and J usage is TRBJ1-1; D gene ambiguous. The CDR3 has 14 amino acids. V was trimmed by 3 bases and J by 0 bases, leaving 8 bases between them. Looked up from germline, CDR1 is LGHDT and CDR2 is YNNKEL (reference sequence). CDR3 DNA: TGTGCCAGCAGCCATAGAAGGATGAACACTGAAGCTTTCTTT. It is translated as CASSHRRMNTEAFF.

This clonotype is a singleton in its sample. The chain employs TRBV4-1 and TRBJ2-1; 10 bases line up with TRBD2. This CDR3 contains 20 residues. Germline lookup yields CDR1 MGHRA and CDR2 YSYEKL. V was pared by 3 bases and J by 8 bases, with 22 bases of the junction left unmatched. CDR3 in amino acids: CASSQRSGRALDTPVDEQFF. CDR3 DNA sequence: TGCGCCAGCAGCCAGAGAAGCGGGAGGGCTCTCGATACCCCGGTGGATGAGCAGTTCTTC.

A word on this clonotype: One base away lies a much larger clone, so this may be a sequencing read error. V and J are TRBV9 and TRBJ2-1, with D perhaps TRBD1 or TRBD2 (5 bases each). From germline, CDR1 is SGDLS and CDR2 YYNGEE. This CDR3 is built from 15 residues. CDR3 residues: CASSVGGAGYNGQFF. The CDR3 DNA reads TGTGCCAGCAGCGTAGGAGGGGCGGGCTACAATGGGCAGTTCTTC.

The V gene is TRBV10-2, the J gene TRBJ2-3; a weak D match, TRBD1 (5 bases). CDR1 is WSHSY and CDR2 is SAAADI in the germline V gene. The CDR3 has 14 residues. Trimming removed 6 bases at V and 6 bases at J, with 16 bases between. CDR3 in amino acids: CASRGQRGVDTQYF. DNA for the CDR3: TGCGCCAGCAGGGGGCAAAGGGGCGTCGATACGCAGTATTTT.

The CDR3 region is CSVLSLYNEQFF. CDR3 coding DNA: TGCAGCGTTCTATCCCTCTACAATGAGCAGTTCTTC. The V gene is TRBV29-1, the J gene TRBJ2-1; D ambiguous. Trimming removed 5 bases at V and 3 bases at J, with 8 bases between. Germline V gene sequence: CDR1 SQVTM, CDR2 ANQGSEA. This CDR3 spans 12 amino acids.

This chain's CDR3 is CASSDQGRGTDTQYF. The CDR3 DNA follows: TGTGCCAGCAGTGACCAAGGCAGGGGCACAGATACGCAGTATTTT. The genes are TRBV6-4 and TRBJ2-3, with D possibly matching TRBD1 (5 bases). CDR1 MRHNA and CDR2 SNTAGT come from the germline V gene. V lost 2 bases to trimming and J lost 1 base, with 10 bases between them. The CDR3 consists of 15 residues.

This clonotype has a handful of counts. J is TRBJ1-6 and V is TRBV27; D is unclear. The V and J ends lost 3 bases and 6 bases respectively, with 9 bases between them. The CDR3 is made up of 14 amino acids. CDR1 and CDR2 from the germline V gene are MNHEY and SMNVEV (reference sequence). The CDR3 loop is CASSFSSPNSPLHF. In DNA form, the CDR3 reads TGTGCCAGCAGTTTTTCCAGCCCTAATTCACCCCTCCACTTT.

This clonotype came up a few times. A read error may be the cause here, since a much bigger clone is one base away. The genes are TRBV6-5 and TRBJ1-1; D remains unclear. The CDR3 covers 14 residues. The V gene lost 5 bases and the J gene lost 3 bases, with 13 bases spanning the gap. CDR1 is MNHEY and CDR2 is SVGAGI in the germline V gene. The CDR3 coding sequence is TGTGCCAGCAGTAGAGCTGCCCAGGACACTGAAGCTTTCTTT. Protein product: CASSRAAQDTEAFF.

This clonotype was seen repeatedly, ten times or more. The chain uses TRBV12-3 or TRBV12-4 and TRBJ1-5, with 10 bases aligning to TRBD1. The CDR3 has 16 residues. The V gene end was trimmed by 5 bases and the J gene end by 2 bases; junction bases not matched to a gene: 6. DNA for the CDR3: TGTGCCAGCAGTCAGAGACAGGGGGCGGGCAATCAGCCCCAGCATTTT. It is translated as CASSQRQGAGNQPQHF.

The gene calls are TRBV7-9 and TRBJ2-1; a possible D gene is TRBD2 (6 bases). The CDR3 loop spans 16 amino acids. Trimming left V 1 base short and J 8 bases short, with 18 bases between. From germline, CDR1 is SEHNR and CDR2 FQNEAQ (reference sequence). CDR3 sequence: CASSLGLAATSDEQFF. CDR3 DNA: TGTGCCAGCAGCTTAGGGTTAGCGGCCACGTCGGATGAGCAGTTCTTC. Full variable domain (rest looked up from reference TRBV7-9 and TRBJ2-1): DTGVSQNPRHKITKRGQNVTFRCDPISEHNRLYWYRQTLGQGPEFLTYFQNEAQLEKSRLLSDRFSAERPKGSFSTLEIQRTEQGDSAMYLCASSLGLAATSDEQFFGPGTRLTVL.

This clonotype was counted many times. The genes are TRBV21-1 and TRBJ2-3; TRBD2, the table's D call, was not compared with the DNA. TRBV21-1 is reported as a pseudogene. This CDR3 region has 17 residues. The CDR3 here is CASSKGGQSRQADTQYF. CDR3 nucleotide sequence: TGTGCCAGCAGCAAAGGAGGACAGTCCCGGCAGGCAGATACGCAGTATTTT.

In DNA, the CDR3 is TGTGCCAGCAGCTCCCAGAACGAGAACACTGAAGCTTTCTTT. Its protein product is CASSSQNENTEAFF. The genes are TRBV3-1 and TRBJ1-1; D is uncertain. This CDR3 spans 14 amino acids. Germline CDR1 is LGHDT and CDR2 is YNNKEL (reference sequence). The V end lost 5 bases, the J end lost 1 base, and 11 bases lay between the germline ends.